This paragraph covers one TCR beta chain sequence. This clone was recorded once. Its antigen is not yet known. No per-base quality is available; no much larger clone lies one base away. This specimen comes from a study of PD-L1 blockade in urothelial cancer (dated by TCRdb to 2016 to 2017). In terms of the full investigation: Therapy was started at some point between 2012 and 2014 for all patients, and atezolizumab 1,200 mg was administered intravenously every 3 weeks. A median of 141,255 T cells and just over 80,000 unique TCRs was obtained from blood samples, and a median clonality of roughly 0.082 was observed. Some ten patients reached durable clinical benefit, while 20 patients did not. About 90% of the roughly 30 patients were males with bladder-origin urothelial cancer, and about 65% of the roughly 30 reported a prior smoking history. Durable clinical benefit was defined as a progression-free survival longer than 6 months, and TCR features were additionally tested against progression-free survival and overall survival. In the same patients who had TCR sequencing, pretreatment tumors also underwent whole exome sequencing and RNA sequencing. An ECOG performance status of 0 or 1 was recorded for the patients, and 0 to 3 prior chemotherapy regimens had been received by the patients. Pretreatment tumor samples and matched peripheral blood, collected serially before and after atezolizumab treatment, underwent TCR sequencing. Pretreatment blood TCR-seq was available for about 27 patients, at least one posttreatment blood collection was obtained for approximately 25 patients, and tumor TCR-seq was available for approximately 25 patients. Blood samples were analyzed 3 weeks after the start of treatment (second dose) and 6 weeks after the start of treatment. An exploratory multi-omic analysis was conducted of the somatic, immune and clinical correlates of response to PD-L1 blockade with atezolizumab in urothelial cancer.

The time point label of this sample denotes: pretreatment peripheral blood. The cohort included 29 patients with locally advanced or metastatic urothelial carcinoma who were treated at Memorial Sloan Kettering on a trial protocol. Peripheral blood mononuclear cells were collected pretreatment and during treatment, with between 1 and 8 total time points per patient. The Qiagen DNeasy Blood extraction kit was used to purify genomic DNA from total PBMCs and tumor samples. PBMCs were collected pretreatment and during treatment, and were isolated and stored as previously described. The CDR3 runs 14 residues from the cysteine to the phenylalanine. Here the CDR3 DNA is all that survives: 42 bases in frame from base 1. CDR1 and CDR2 are read off the germline V gene (reference sequence) as MNHEY and SMNVEV. V gives up 6 bases and J gives up 3 bases, and the segment between their germline ends measures 13 bases.

Study-wide findings and limitations: Small sample size (n ≈ 27) and many exploratory analyses mean the results are intended to be hypothesis-generating. Among patients with durable benefit, tumor-associated TCR clones showed greater expansion in peripheral blood 3 weeks after treatment started (n = 22, p = 0.022). Improved progression-free and overall survival was associated with having pretreatment peripheral blood TCR clonality below the median.

Synthetic TCR analog templates were spiked into each PCR to estimate absolute template abundance from read counts. Using the immunoSEQ assay, TCRbeta CDR3 regions were amplified from genomic DNA with bias-controlled V and J gene primers. Sequencing of rearranged TCRbeta segments was performed at approximately 20X coverage. For the original study's pipeline: Clustering was used to correct sequencing errors, and CDR3s were annotated against IMGT so that V, D and J genes could be assigned. Only productive TCRbeta rearrangements were used in downstream analyses, excluding out-of-frame or stop-codon sequences. Clonality was calculated as one minus the Shannon entropy normalized by the log of the number of unique productive sequences. Clones differing between time points or between blood and tumor were identified by Fisher's exact test with Benjamini-Hochberg correction at adjusted p below 0.01. TCRdb carries this immuneACCESS record with in-frame sequences only. Its versions omit some clonotypes, under half of them owing to an unresolved V gene in the studies checked, with the rest unexplained. Clonal size and the V and J genes are those of that table, whereas D and trimming came from the DNA. Across this sample there are 130,000 or so clones, with 84% seen only once. In total, the top ten clones hold roughly 3.5% of the sample.

The sequencing used PBMCs, collected around atezolizumab (anti-PD-L1) treatment. The sequence was collected from a man aged 45 to 65 with urothelial cancer. The sequence links TRBV27 to TRBJ2-3, with the D segment identity uncertain. The DNA sequence is given as TGTGCCAGCAGATACCTCGCCCGGACAGATACGCAGTATTTT. This gives the protein CASRYLARTDTQYF.